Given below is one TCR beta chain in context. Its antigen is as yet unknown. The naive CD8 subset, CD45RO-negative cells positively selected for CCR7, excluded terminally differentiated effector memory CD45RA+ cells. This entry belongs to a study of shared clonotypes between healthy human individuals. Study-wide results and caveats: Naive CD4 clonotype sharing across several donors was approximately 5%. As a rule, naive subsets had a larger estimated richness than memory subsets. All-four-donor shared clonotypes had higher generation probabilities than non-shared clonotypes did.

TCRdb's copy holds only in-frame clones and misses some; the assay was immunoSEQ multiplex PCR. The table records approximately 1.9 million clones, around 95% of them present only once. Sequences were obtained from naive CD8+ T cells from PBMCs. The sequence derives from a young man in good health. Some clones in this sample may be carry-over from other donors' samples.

CDR3 in DNA: TGCGCCAGCAGCCAAGACTCGCGGGAGGGGTACAATGAGCAGTTCTTC. Translation gives CASSQDSREGYNEQFF. The chain joins TRBV4-1 to TRBJ2-1, with TRBD2 identical over 9 bases. V lost 0 bases, J lost 4 bases, and 4 bases stayed unmatched. The CDR3 extends over 16 amino acids. CDR1 is MGHRA, CDR2 YSYEKL, per germline.